The 9 T cell receptor beta chains in this list originate from one sample, sequenced in a study of cytotoxic CD8 clonotypes in ibrutinib-treated CLL. Profiling relied on immunoSEQ multiplex PCR, and the TCRdb table lists in-frame clones only, not all of them. The data contain 110,000 to 150,000 clones, 75% to 80% of them singletons. The starting material was PBMCs, obtained after 24 months of ibrutinib treatment. The source of these receptors is a human donor with chronic lymphocytic leukemia.

There are a few counts of this clone. V and J are TRBV5-1 and TRBJ1-2, with 7 bases lining up with TRBD1. This CDR3 has 14 amino acids. Per the germline V gene, CDR1 is SGHRS and CDR2 is YFSETQ. V lost 4 bases to trimming and J lost 6 bases; unmatched junction nucleotides: 9. The CDR3: CASSSGQAENGYTF. Here the CDR3 DNA reads TGCGCCAGCAGCAGTGGACAGGCAGAGAATGGCTACACCTTC. Filled out from reference TRBV5-1 and TRBJ1-2, the complete variable domain reads KAGVTQTPRYLIKTRGQQVTLSCSPISGHRSVSWYQQTPGQGLQFLFEYFSETQRNKGNFPGRFSGRQFSNSRSEMNVSTLELGDSALYLCASSSGQAENGYTFGSGTRLTVV.

The J gene is TRBJ2-1, the V gene TRBV7-3; 8 bases are shared with TRBD2. Trimming removed 5 bases from V and 4 bases from J; junction bases left unmatched: 7. This CDR3 contains 15 residues. Germline CDR1 is SGHTA and CDR2 is FQGTGA. CDR3 DNA: TGTGCCAGCAGCGCCAGCGGGGGAACGTACAATGAGCAGTTCTTC. Protein: CASSASGGTYNEQFF. Full variable domain (missing parts from reference TRBV7-3 and TRBJ2-1): GAGVSQTPSNKVTEKGKYVELRCDPISGHTALYWYRQSLGQGPEFLIYFQGTGAADDSGLPNDRFFAVRPEGSVSTLKIQRTERGDSAVYLCASSASGGTYNEQFFGPGTRLTVL.

The table lists this clone with a few counts. The V call is TRBV5-1, the J call TRBJ1-2; TRBD1 is a possible D gene (5 bases). This CDR3 comprises 13 residues. The germline V gene has CDR1 SGHRS and CDR2 YFSETQ. V lost 5 bases and J 0 bases, leaving 8 bases between the germline ends. CDR3 nucleotides: TGCGCCAGCAGGGTGGGGGCTAACTATGGCTACACCTTC. Translating gives CASRVGANYGYTF.

The rearrangement joins TRBV11-1 to TRBJ2-5; D is possibly TRBD1 or TRBD2 (5 bases each). The CDR3 contains 13 residues. Germline assignment: CDR1 SGHAT and CDR2 FQDESV (reference sequence). V lost 4 bases to trimming and J lost 5 bases, with 11 bases between them. The chain's CDR3 is CASSSGTGETQYF. The CDR3, as DNA: TGTGCCAGCAGCTCAGGGACGGGGGAGACCCAGTACTTC.

The CDR3 sequence is CASSLAGGGPGQYF. For the CDR3, the DNA is TGTGCCAGCAGCTTGGCCGGAGGGGGCCCAGGGCAGTACTTC. The chain employs TRBV5-6 and TRBJ2-7; maybe TRBD1 (7 bases). This CDR3 comprises 14 residues. From germline, CDR1 is SGHDT and CDR2 YYEEEE. V shed 0 bases and J shed 9 bases, with 16 bases lying between them.

The chain carries TRBV7-2 and TRBJ2-5; D is unclear. Trimming cost V 1 base and J 2 bases, with 11 bases left between them. The CDR3 has 15 amino acids. CDR1 is SGHTA and CDR2 is FQGNSA in the germline V gene. The CDR3 region has the DNA TGTGCCAGCAGCTTAGTTTGGGCGCCTCAAGAGACCCAGTACTTC. Protein: CASSLVWAPQETQYF.

V usage is TRBV28 and J usage is TRBJ1-2, with D possibly matching TRBD1 (5 bases). The germline V and J ends were trimmed by 6 bases and 7 bases, with 18 bases remaining between them. From germline, CDR1 is MDHEN and CDR2 SYDVKM. The CDR3 consists of 14 residues. The CDR3 nucleotides read TGTGCCAGCAGGGAGGGACGGCCGGGCGTTGGCTACACCTTC. It codes for CASREGRPGVGYTF.

This chain uses TRBV18 with TRBJ2-7; 7 bases agree with TRBD2. Germline V lookup: CDR1 KGHSH, CDR2 LQKENI. There are 14 residues in the CDR3. With V trimmed by 2 bases and J by 2 bases, 3 bases remained unmatched. CDR3 DNA: TGTGCCAGCTCACCAAGCGGGGAAGCCTACGAGCAGTACTTC. It translates to CASSPSGEAYEQYF.

The V call is TRBV25-1, the J call TRBJ2-7; no reliable D call. The CDR3 totals 15 residues. V was trimmed by 1 base and J by 0 bases, leaving 10 bases between them. The germline V gene encodes CDR1 MGHDK and CDR2 SYGVNS. CDR3 nucleotides: TGTGCCAGCAGTGAATTGGGCAGTGCCTCCTACGAGCAGTACTTC. As protein: CASSELGSASYEQYF.